This TCR beta chain was sequenced for a study of T cell responses to AZD1222 COVID-19 vaccine (dated by TCRdb to about 2021). In terms of the full investigation: A total of around 240 trial participants underwent TCR sequencing, of whom about 200 had received two doses of AZD1222 and 26 had received two doses of the MenACWY control vaccine. Trial participants were enrolled by age into 18-55, 56-69 and 70-plus year subgroups, with around 140, 26 and 57 TCR-sequenced participants respectively.

Note on this clone: It has no known antigen specificity. It has no much larger one-base neighbor in the sample; base qualities were not kept.

Overall study results and their limits: Because no samples from the day 14 peak response were available, repertoires could be characterized only after the peak T cell response. The 56-69-year group was small, and its depth increase did not reach significance, likely because of low power. Vaccine-associated CD4 TCRs spanned the whole spike protein, with dominant responses in regions 160-218 and 743-854. Conclusions about previously exposed vaccinees were limited because only 5 or 6 AZD1222 recipients were SARS-CoV-2 seropositive at baseline. Reportedly, close to half of the unique spike-specific TCRs recognized epitopes lying outside the regions that are mutated in the B.1.351 and B.1.1.7 variants. Participants were mostly white British and included more females than males, and it was suggested by the authors that clonal diversity may have been underestimated. After two AZD1222 doses, both the breadth and the depth of spike-specific TCRs were significantly higher than at day 0 and than in MenACWY recipients.

Read against the paper, the sample's time point label means: about 28 days (+/-7) after the second vaccine dose. AZD1222 recipients given second doses at about 4 weeks or at about 12 weeks were pooled, since spike-specific TCR depth and breadth were not found to differ between the two schedules. Vaccinee samples were obtained from the UK trials COV001 and COV002, which included a single-blind randomized controlled phase 2/3 trial of AZD1222 (ChAdOx1 nCoV-19) in healthy adults. For TCRbeta chain sequencing, PBMC samples from trial participants were taken at day 0 and at day 28 after the second dose. CDR1 and CDR2, per the germline V gene, are MNHEY and SVGEGT. Germline trimming amounts to 4 bases on V and 1 base on J, with 5 as the count of junction bases outside the gene matches. The CDR3, from cysteine to phenylalanine, totals 17 residues. The retained sequence is limited to the CDR3, 51 bases, with the frame set at the first base.

The CDR3 regions of human TCRbeta chains were analyzed by immunosequencing. The source study handled its data this way. TCRs in the repertoires were compared against a reference library of SARS-CoV-2-specific TCRs that had been generated with the MIRA antigen-specificity platform. Breadth meant the fraction of unique TCRs that were SARS-CoV-2-associated, whereas depth meant the fraction of total T cells that were SARS-CoV-2-associated. Using the MIRA data, each spike-specific TCR was mapped to the spike region that the TCR reacts to and placed in a CD4 or CD8 class. Log10-transformed breadth and depth values were compared by one-way ANOVA with Sidak's multiple comparisons tests. Drawn from immuneACCESS, this table holds only the in-frame rearrangements with V and J called that TCRdb kept. Clones are partly lost; checked studies trace under half to an unresolved V gene and leave the rest unexplained. V, J and clone size are taken as reported in that table, and D and trimming were inferred from the DNA itself. In all, the sample holds about 63,000 clones, and roughly four fifths of those were seen once. The ten largest clones add up to about 6.5% of the sample.

This specimen was peripheral blood, taken 28 days after the second AZD1222 dose. In this chain, TRBV6-2 or TRBV6-3 is recombined with TRBJ2-1, with 12 bases in between that match TRBD2. The sequence came from an adult who received the AZD1222 COVID-19 vaccine. The CDR3 here reads CASSSRTSGASYNEQFF. The DNA reads as follows: TGTGCCAGCAGTTCACGGACTAGCGGGGCTTCCTACAATGAGCAGTTCTTC.